This TCR beta chain is from a study of cytomegalovirus exposure and HLA in healthy donors. The wider study: Tens of millions of unique TCRs from HLA-typed donors were held in an early release of data.

Concerning this clone: Its antigen is undetermined.

Primers: 60 Vbeta forward and 13 Jbeta reverse. Sequenced by immunoSEQ multiplex PCR; TCRdb stores in-frame clones only, minus some. The table lists about 160,000 clones, 71% of them singletons, with 2.5% to 3% in the top ten. All donors participated as healthy donors of bone marrow. Study-wide results and limits: Sequencing likely produced, as an artifact, a cluster of highly shared sequence variants. Earlier analysis found most TCR beta V segments productive about 87% or about 30% of the time.

Germline loops: CDR1 SNHLY, CDR2 FYNNEI. The CDR3 is 15 amino acids. V was trimmed by 5 bases and J by 4 bases, leaving 15 bases between them. This receptor was taken from a woman in her twenties or thirties in good health and CMV-seronegative. The chain joins TRBV2 to TRBJ1-5; possibly TRBD1 for D (5 bases). The sequenced sample was PBMCs. For the CDR3, the DNA is TGTGCCAGCAGTTCCCGGGGGTCGGGTAATCAGCCCCAGCATTTT. Protein: CASSSRGSGNQPQHF.